These T cell receptor beta chains were read from a single sample in a study of T-cell memory formation after mild COVID-19. From the 5' RACE reads, TCRdb called clonotypes with MiXCR, one entry per CDR3 protein. The data show around 120,000 distinct CDR3 sequences, with approximately 16% seen just once and approximately 13% held by the top ten. The sequenced sample was PBMCs or a T cell subset sorted from them (not recorded which). The source is an adult woman who had mild COVID-19 (a few samples of this study predate the infection). Cell type and time point are not known. CDR3s include the opening cysteine and the closing phenylalanine or tryptophan. The D gene is left open where the match is weak. Where a row states a size, it is once, few, many or the class of an expanded clone; other rows omit it.

CDR3aa,CDR3nt,abundance,j_gene,v_gene,d_gene
CASRLKELAGDSVEQFF,TGCGCCAGCAGACTGAAGGAACTAGCGGGAGATAGCGTTGAGCAGTTCTTC,-,TRBJ2-1,TRBV4-1,TRBD2
CASSQGGAGVSYNEQFF,TGTGCCAGCAGCCAAGGAGGAGCGGGAGTCTCCTACAATGAGCAGTTCTTC,-,TRBJ2-1,TRBV14,TRBD2
CAISEAGLANEQFF,TGTGCCATCAGTGAGGCCGGACTAGCAAATGAGCAGTTCTTC,few,TRBJ2-1,TRBV10-3,TRBD2
CSAKATGGVETQYF,TGCAGTGCTAAAGCGACAGGGGGTGTAGAGACCCAGTACTTC,few,TRBJ2-5,TRBV20-1,TRBD1
CASEGQGSPGELFF,TGTGCCAGCGAGGGACAGGGGAGTCCCGGGGAGCTGTTTTTT,few,TRBJ2-2,TRBV7-9,TRBD1
CSVVVAGGNYEQYF,TGCAGCGTTGTTGTGGCAGGGGGAAACTACGAGCAGTACTTC,few,TRBJ2-7,TRBV29-1,TRBD1
CAISDPGQGRSPLHF,TGTGCCATCAGTGACCCGGGACAGGGAAGGTCACCCCTCCACTTT,few,TRBJ1-6,TRBV10-3,TRBD1
CASSLLAGNEQFF,TGTGCCAGCAGCTTACTAGCGGGCAATGAGCAGTTCTTC,few,TRBJ2-1,TRBV7-9,TRBD2
CSVVLAGSHEQYF,TGCAGCGTTGTTCTAGCGGGGAGTCACGAGCAGTACTTC,-,TRBJ2-7,TRBV29-1,TRBD2
CASSFERITDTQYF,TGCGCCAGCAGCTTCGAGCGTATCACAGATACGCAGTATTTT,-,TRBJ2-3,TRBV5-1,-
CASSLWGRGDTDTQYF,TGTGCCAGCAGTTTATGGGGGAGAGGGGACACAGATACGCAGTATTTT,-,TRBJ2-3,TRBV12-3/TRBV12-4,-
CASSLDQGANTEAFF,TGCGCCAGCAGCCTAGACCAGGGGGCCAACACTGAAGCTTTCTTT,-,TRBJ1-1,TRBV4-1,TRBD1
CAISEILGYYGYTF,TGTGCCATCAGTGAGATCCTTGGATACTATGGCTACACCTTC,-,TRBJ1-2,TRBV10-3,-
CATRESGSRSYNEQFF,TGTGCCACCAGGGAAAGCGGGAGTCGCTCCTACAATGAGCAGTTCTTC,few,TRBJ2-1,TRBV24-1,TRBD2
CASSFWSSQETQYF,TGTGCCAGCAGTTTCTGGTCCTCACAAGAGACCCAGTACTTC,-,TRBJ2-5,TRBV12-3/TRBV12-4,-
CASSQDQEGGSYEQYF,TGCGCCAGCAGCCAAGATCAGGAGGGGGGCTCCTACGAGCAGTACTTC,few,TRBJ2-7,TRBV4-3,-
CASSPYRSRELSYNEQFF,TGTGCCAGTAGCCCGTACCGGTCAAGGGAACTCTCCTACAATGAGCAGTTCTTC,few,TRBJ2-1,TRBV19,-
CATSDSTGHGQFF,TGTGCCACCAGTGATTCGACAGGGCATGGGCAGTTCTTC,-,TRBJ2-1,TRBV24-1,TRBD1
CASSPRQGSGYTF,TGTGCCAGCAGTCCAAGACAGGGCTCTGGCTACACCTTC,few,TRBJ1-2,TRBV12-3/TRBV12-4,TRBD1
CASSTDSSRLSYNEQFF,TGTGCCAGCAGTACCGACAGCTCCCGGCTTTCCTACAATGAGCAGTTCTTC,few,TRBJ2-1,TRBV6-5,-
CAWRETGFVPGELFF,TGTGCCTGGAGAGAGACAGGGTTCGTCCCCGGGGAGCTGTTTTTT,many,TRBJ2-2,TRBV30,TRBD1
CASIEKGRKNTEAFF,TGTGCCAGCATCGAAAAAGGGAGAAAAAACACTGAAGCTTTCTTT,-,TRBJ1-1,TRBV7-9,-
CASSSKDRGAETQYF,TGTGCCAGCAGCTCGAAGGACAGGGGGGCAGAGACCCAGTACTTC,few,TRBJ2-5,TRBV7-6,TRBD1
CASRRDSESTDTQYF,TGTGCCAGCCGACGGGACAGTGAGTCCACAGATACGCAGTATTTT,few,TRBJ2-3,TRBV6-5,TRBD1
CASSQDRATGGADTQYF,TGCGCCAGCAGCCAAGATAGGGCCACAGGGGGTGCAGATACGCAGTATTTT,-,TRBJ2-3,TRBV4-1,TRBD1
CASSQSNRGSSYNEQFF,TGCGCCAGCAGTCAATCTAACCGCGGGAGCTCCTACAATGAGCAGTTCTTC,-,TRBJ2-1,TRBV23-1,TRBD2
CASSLATGNIMNTEAFF,TGTGCCAGCAGCTTAGCGACGGGAAACATTATGAACACTGAAGCTTTCTTT,many,TRBJ1-1,TRBV7-8,-
CASSLRRGGLWVGSQETQYF,TGTGCCAGCAGTTTGAGGCGGGGGGGCCTTTGGGTGGGTTCCCAAGAGACCCAGTACTTC,few,TRBJ2-5,TRBV12-3/TRBV12-4,TRBD2
CASTRVGTSSGNEQFF,TGTGCCTCCACTCGCGTCGGGACTAGCTCTGGCAATGAGCAGTTCTTC,-,TRBJ2-1,TRBV27,TRBD2
CASSHEGRSSYEQYF,TGTGCCAGCAGCCACGAGGGTCGGAGCTCCTACGAGCAGTACTTC,-,TRBJ2-7,TRBV7-2,-
CASSLGIQDNEQFF,TGTGCCAGCAGTCTGGGGATCCAGGACAATGAGCAGTTCTTC,-,TRBJ2-1,TRBV25-1,-
CASSQDRRGNTGELFF,TGTGCCAGCAGCCAAGATCGCAGAGGCAACACCGGGGAGCTGTTTTTT,few,TRBJ2-2,TRBV14,-
CASSFPNTQGPNYNEQFF,TGTGCCAGCAGCTTTCCCAATACACAGGGGCCAAACTACAATGAGCAGTTCTTC,-,TRBJ2-1,TRBV7-9,TRBD1
CASSYIDGVEAFF,TGTGCCAGCAGTTACATCGATGGAGTAGAAGCTTTCTTT,few,TRBJ1-1,TRBV6-5,-
CASSDDGGQGGYGYTF,TGTGCCAGCAGTGATGATGGAGGACAGGGAGGCTATGGCTACACCTTC,few,TRBJ1-2,TRBV25-1,TRBD1
CASSPSSGRHTYNEQFF,TGTGCCAGCTCACCATCTAGCGGGAGGCATACCTACAATGAGCAGTTCTTC,-,TRBJ2-1,TRBV18,TRBD2
CASSWGQGTYEQYF,TGTGCCAGCAGCTGGGGACAGGGGACCTACGAGCAGTACTTC,few,TRBJ2-7,TRBV5-6,TRBD1
CASSLTAGATEAFF,TGTGCCAGCAGCTTAACAGCAGGGGCCACTGAAGCTTTCTTT,once,TRBJ1-1,TRBV7-3,-
CASSSTRDWMNTEAFF,TGCGCCAGCAGCTCAACCAGGGATTGGATGAACACTGAAGCTTTCTTT,-,TRBJ1-1,TRBV5-1,-
CASSRGISNQPQHF,TGTGCCAGTAGTCGGGGGATCAGCAATCAGCCCCAGCATTTT,once,TRBJ1-5,TRBV19,-
CASSAPPRGSSYNEQFF,TGTGCCAGCAGTGCGCCCCCCCGGGGGAGCTCCTACAATGAGCAGTTCTTC,-,TRBJ2-1,TRBV6-4,-
CASRSPTSGWREQYF,TGTGCCAGCAGATCTCCGACTAGCGGGTGGAGGGAGCAGTACTTC,-,TRBJ2-7,TRBV6-5,TRBD2
CATSVVGGTQYF,TGTGCCACCAGTGTAGTAGGGGGCACGCAGTATTTT,few,TRBJ2-3,TRBV24-1,TRBD1
CASSQDEVKRSSYEQYF,TGCGCCAGCAGCCAAGATGAGGTGAAGCGCAGCTCCTACGAGCAGTACTTC,few,TRBJ2-7,TRBV4-3,-
CASSVGFSVLGAFF,TGTGCCAGCAGTGTGGGTTTTTCGGTACTCGGAGCTTTCTTT,few,TRBJ1-1,TRBV12-3/TRBV12-4,-
CSVGLGQGTEAFF,TGCAGCGTTGGGTTGGGACAGGGAACTGAAGCTTTCTTT,-,TRBJ1-1,TRBV29-1,TRBD1
CASRRSSGVQETQYF,TGTGCCAGCAGACGCTCTAGCGGAGTCCAAGAGACCCAGTACTTC,-,TRBJ2-5,TRBV12-3/TRBV12-4,TRBD2
CASSSPFRDRGLSYGYTF,TGTGCCAGTAGTTCCCCTTTTCGGGACAGGGGGCTGAGTTATGGCTACACCTTC,few,TRBJ1-2,TRBV19,TRBD1
CASSTSQGYEQFF,TGTGCCAGCAGCACCAGTCAGGGGTATGAGCAGTTCTTC,few,TRBJ2-1,TRBV9,-
CASSLPRPQGTGDTQYF,TGTGCCAGCAGCTTACCAAGACCCCAGGGTACGGGAGATACGCAGTATTTT,few,TRBJ2-3,TRBV7-6,-
CASKLWWTSGTNEQFF,TGTGCCAGCAAGCTTTGGTGGACTAGCGGGACCAATGAGCAGTTCTTC,few,TRBJ2-1,TRBV13,TRBD2
CAIGAWGDGYTF,TGTGCCATCGGAGCATGGGGGGATGGCTACACCTTC,-,TRBJ1-2,TRBV10-3,-
CASSPQGYSYNEQFF,TGTGCCAGCAGCCCACAGGGTTATTCCTACAATGAGCAGTTCTTC,-,TRBJ2-1,TRBV11-1,-
CASSFAGRLTDTQYF,TGTGCCAGCAGTTTCGCGGGGCGGCTCACAGATACGCAGTATTTT,few,TRBJ2-3,TRBV12-3/TRBV12-4,-
CASSQQGAGSDTQYF,TGCGCCAGCAGCCAACAGGGGGCTGGCTCGGATACGCAGTATTTT,-,TRBJ2-3,TRBV4-3,TRBD1
CSVEDTGELFF,TGCAGCGTTGAAGACACCGGGGAGCTGTTTTTT,many,TRBJ2-2,TRBV29-1,-
CASSLPTGGYEQYF,TGTGCCAGCAGCCTACCTACAGGGGGCTACGAGCAGTACTTC,-,TRBJ2-7,TRBV7-2,TRBD1
CASSVNQGEERETQYF,TGTGCCAGCAGCGTAAACCAGGGGGAGGAGAGAGAGACCCAGTACTTC,few,TRBJ2-5,TRBV9,-
CASSTRARFEAFF,TGTGCCAGCAGCACGAGGGCCCGGTTTGAAGCTTTCTTT,-,TRBJ1-1,TRBV7-2,-